This entry lists 8 T cell receptor beta chains sequenced from one sample in a study of immune evolution from preneoplasia to lung adenocarcinoma. Profiled with immunoSEQ multiplex PCR; TCRdb holds only in-frame clones, not every one. The sample shows 9,600 or so clones, just over 75% of them seen only once. Sequenced input: FFPE lung adenocarcinoma in situ tissue. The receptors here all came from a person aged 55-79 years with lung adenocarcinoma.

This clone was recorded only once. The genes are TRBV6-6 and TRBJ2-3; D call uncertain. CDR1 and CDR2 (germline): MNHNY, SVGAGI (reference sequence). Trimming cost V 2 bases and J 4 bases, with 16 bases left between them. The CDR3 runs 16 residues. In nucleotides, the CDR3 is TGTGCCAGCAGTTACCTCTTTGCTCTTTTGGCAGATACGCAGTATTTT. Translated: CASSYLFALLADTQYF.

The CDR3 spells CASSLEEYIQYF. CDR3 sequence (DNA): TGTGCCAGCAGCTTAGAAGAGTACATTCAGTACTTC. This sequence joins TRBV11-2 and TRBJ2-4; D unresolved. This CDR3 spans 12 amino acids. CDR1 and CDR2 (germline): SGHAT, FQNNGV. Trimming stripped 0 bases from V and 8 bases from J, with 5 bases between.

This chain links TRBV7-9 with TRBJ1-5, with 9 bases aligning to TRBD1. The ends lost 3 bases at V and 3 bases at J; junction bases unmatched: 6. CDR1 is SEHNR, CDR2 FQNEAQ, per germline (reference sequence). The CDR3 length is 16 residues. CDR3 region: CASSFGGTGNNQPQHF. Here the CDR3 DNA reads TGTGCCAGCAGCTTCGGGGGGACAGGGAACAATCAGCCCCAGCATTTT.

In this sample, this clone turned up a few times. The J gene is TRBJ2-2, the V gene TRBV9; 9 nucleotides match TRBD2. The V segment lost 3 bases and the J segment 7 bases; nucleotides outside the gene matches: 7. Germline-derived CDR1 and CDR2 are SGDLS and YYNGEE. The CDR3 has 15 residues. CDR3 coding DNA: TGTGCCAGCAGCGGGGGGACTAGCTCGGTCGGGGAGCTGTTTTTT. Its translation: CASSGGTSSVGELFF.

The J gene is TRBJ2-3, the V gene TRBV5-6; D uncertain. The CDR3 covers 15 residues. V was shortened by 0 bases and J by 6 bases, with 14 bases between the two germline ends. CDR1 is SGHDT, CDR2 YYEEEE, per germline. CDR3 protein: CASSLGHGLRDTQYF. The CDR3 DNA is TGTGCCAGCAGCTTGGGTCACGGGCTGAGGGATACGCAGTATTTT.

This clone rates as medium-sized (0.01 to 0.1%). The chain couples TRBV4-1 to TRBJ2-5; 9 bases agree with TRBD2. The ends lost 4 bases at V and 2 bases at J; junction bases unmatched: 11. Germline V gene sequence: CDR1 MGHRA, CDR2 YSYEKL. The CDR3 consists of 17 residues. The CDR3 DNA is TGCGCCAGCAGCCCCGAACCCCTAGCGGGGCTTCAAGAGACCCAGTACTTC. Translating gives CASSPEPLAGLQETQYF.

The V gene is TRBV6-4, the J gene TRBJ1-3; D gene ambiguous. The V end lost 0 bases, the J end lost 4 bases, and 13 bases lay between the germline ends. CDR1 is MRHNA and CDR2 is SNTAGT in the germline V gene. This CDR3 spans 16 amino acids. The CDR3 loop reads CASSDSNRKRGNTIYF. Written as DNA, the CDR3 is TGTGCCAGCAGTGACTCAAACAGAAAAAGGGGAAACACCATATATTTT.

This clone came up a few times. The V gene is TRBV12-5, the J gene TRBJ2-7; D is unresolved. The ends were cut back, 1 base at V and 4 bases at J, with 20 bases in the middle. Germline CDR1 and CDR2: LGHNT and FRNRAP. There are 17 residues in the CDR3. CDR3 amino acids: CASGLASLSLGYYEQYF. The CDR3 DNA sequence: TGTGCTAGTGGTTTGGCGAGTCTCAGTCTAGGTTATTACGAGCAGTACTTC.